This T cell receptor (beta chain) was recovered during a study of cytomegalovirus exposure and HLA in healthy donors. Points from the study as a whole: The classifier reportedly diagnosed cytomegalovirus status with high sensitivity and specificity. For most TCR sequences rarity was the rule, although some public TCRs occurred in many donors.

Details on this clone: Its antigen is unidentified.

The CDR3 is 14 residues long. V was clipped by 9 bases and J by 4 bases, with 15 bases between them. CDR1 is WSHSY and CDR2 is SAAADI in the germline V gene. Only in-frame clones appear in the TCRdb table, and some are missing; sequencing was by immunoSEQ multiplex PCR. The sample shows 300,000 or so clones, roughly 86% of them seen only once. J is TRBJ2-2 and V is TRBV10-2; the D gene is possibly TRBD1 (5 bases). The clonotype was recovered from a man younger than 40 in good health and CMV-seronegative. The specimen was PBMCs. CDR3 in amino acids: CASGQEITTGELFF. The CDR3 region has the DNA TGCGCCAGTGGACAAGAGATCACCACCGGGGAGCTGTTTTTT.